This section outlines one T cell receptor beta chain sequence together with its context. Repertoires were generated with immunoSEQ multiplex PCR, while TCRdb's copy carries only in-frame clones and drops some. The sample holds around 45,000 clones, about three quarters seen once. This sample was included in a study of control samples from healthy donors and cancer patients. CDR3 size: 14 residues. V lost 4 bases, J lost 5 bases, and 13 bases lay in between. The germline CDR1 and CDR2 sequences are SGHTS and YDEGEE. This sequence joins TRBV5-8 and TRBJ1-5; D is unresolved. The source is a male donor with melanoma. Sequencing used formalin-fixed, paraffin-embedded tissue. CDR3 sequence (DNA): TGTGCCAGCAGCCCGGAGATCGGGGATCAGCCCCAGCATTTT. It encodes CASSPEIGDQPQHF.